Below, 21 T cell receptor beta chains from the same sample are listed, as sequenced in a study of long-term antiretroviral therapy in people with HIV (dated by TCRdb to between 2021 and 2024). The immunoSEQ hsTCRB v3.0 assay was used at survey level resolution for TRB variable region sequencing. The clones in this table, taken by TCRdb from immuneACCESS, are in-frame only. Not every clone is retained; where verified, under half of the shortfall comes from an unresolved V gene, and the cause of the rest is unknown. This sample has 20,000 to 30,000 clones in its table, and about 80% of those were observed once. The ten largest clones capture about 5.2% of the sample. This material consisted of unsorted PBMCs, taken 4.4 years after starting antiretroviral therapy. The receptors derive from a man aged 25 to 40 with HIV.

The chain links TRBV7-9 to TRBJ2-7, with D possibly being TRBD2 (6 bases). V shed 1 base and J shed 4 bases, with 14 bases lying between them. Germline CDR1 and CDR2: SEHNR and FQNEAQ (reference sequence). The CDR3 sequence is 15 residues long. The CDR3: CASSLDGSKVYEQYF. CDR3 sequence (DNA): TGTGCCAGCAGCTTAGACGGGAGTAAAGTTTACGAGCAGTACTTC.

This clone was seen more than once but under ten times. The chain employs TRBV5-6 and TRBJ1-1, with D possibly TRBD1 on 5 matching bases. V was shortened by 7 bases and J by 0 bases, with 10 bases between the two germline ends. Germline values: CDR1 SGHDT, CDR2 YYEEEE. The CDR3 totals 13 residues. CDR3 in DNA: TGTGCCAGCGACGACAGTATGAACACTGAAGCTTTCTTT. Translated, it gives CASDDSMNTEAFF.

The CDR3 sequence: CASSPLRGVYGYTF. The CDR3 DNA follows: TGTGCCAGCAGCCCGCTCAGGGGTGTCTATGGCTACACCTTC. V gene TRBV11-2 combines with J gene TRBJ1-2; D is possibly TRBD1 (6 bases). This CDR3 contains 14 residues. The V gene's germline CDR1 is SGHAT and CDR2 FQNNGV. V was shortened by 5 bases and J by 4 bases, with 14 bases between the two germline ends.

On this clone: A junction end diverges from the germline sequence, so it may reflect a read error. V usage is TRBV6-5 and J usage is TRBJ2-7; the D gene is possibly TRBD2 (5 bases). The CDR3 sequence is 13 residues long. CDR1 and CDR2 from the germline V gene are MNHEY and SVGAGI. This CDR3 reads CASSLLGGGEPYF. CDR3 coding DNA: TGTGCCAGCAGTCTCCTAGGTGGAGGCGAGCCGTACTTC.

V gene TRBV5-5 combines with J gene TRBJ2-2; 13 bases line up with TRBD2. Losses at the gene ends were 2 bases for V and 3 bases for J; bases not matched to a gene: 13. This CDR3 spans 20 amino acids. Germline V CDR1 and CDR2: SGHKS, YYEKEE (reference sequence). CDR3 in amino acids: CASSFGLAGVEQLDTGELFF. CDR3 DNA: TGTGCCAGCAGCTTCGGACTAGCGGGGGTGGAACAATTGGACACCGGGGAGCTGTTTTTT.

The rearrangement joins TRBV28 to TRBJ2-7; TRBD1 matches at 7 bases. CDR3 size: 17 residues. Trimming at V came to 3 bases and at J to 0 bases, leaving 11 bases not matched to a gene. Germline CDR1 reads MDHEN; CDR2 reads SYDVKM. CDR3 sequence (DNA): TGTGCCAGCAGTTTTTTCCGTCCGGGACAGAGCTCCTACGAGCAGTACTTC. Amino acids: CASSFFRPGQSSYEQYF.

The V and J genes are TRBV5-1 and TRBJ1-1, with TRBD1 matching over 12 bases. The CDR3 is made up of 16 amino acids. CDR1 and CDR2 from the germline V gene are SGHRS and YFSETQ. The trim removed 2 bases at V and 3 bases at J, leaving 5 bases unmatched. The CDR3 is CASSFGDRGLHTEAFF. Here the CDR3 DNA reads TGCGCCAGCAGCTTTGGGGACAGGGGGCTGCACACTGAAGCTTTCTTT.

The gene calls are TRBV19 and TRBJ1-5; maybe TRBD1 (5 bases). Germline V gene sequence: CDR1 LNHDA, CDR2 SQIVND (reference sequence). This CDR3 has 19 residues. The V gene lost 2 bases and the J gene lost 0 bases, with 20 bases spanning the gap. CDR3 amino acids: CASSIRAGLFQYSNQPQHF. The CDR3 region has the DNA TGTGCCAGTAGTATAAGGGCAGGGTTGTTCCAATATAGCAATCAGCCCCAGCATTTT.

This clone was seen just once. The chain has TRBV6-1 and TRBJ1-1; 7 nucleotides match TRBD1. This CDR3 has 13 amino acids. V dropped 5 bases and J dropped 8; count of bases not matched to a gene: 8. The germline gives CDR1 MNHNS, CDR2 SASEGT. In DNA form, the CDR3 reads TGTGCCAGCAGTCAAGACAGGGCTACGGAAGCTTTCTTT. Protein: CASSQDRATEAFF.

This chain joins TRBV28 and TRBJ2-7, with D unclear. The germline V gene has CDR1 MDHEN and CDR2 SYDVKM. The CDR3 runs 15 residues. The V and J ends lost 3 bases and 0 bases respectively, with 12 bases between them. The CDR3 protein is CASSLVGALSYEQYF. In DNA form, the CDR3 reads TGTGCCAGCAGTTTGGTCGGAGCCCTCTCCTACGAGCAGTACTTC.

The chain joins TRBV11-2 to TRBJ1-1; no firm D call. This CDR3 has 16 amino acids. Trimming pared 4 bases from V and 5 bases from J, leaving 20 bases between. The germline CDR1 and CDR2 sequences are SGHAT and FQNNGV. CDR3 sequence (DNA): TGTGCCAGCAGCTATAGCATGACGGATCTGGAGACTGAAGCTTTCTTT. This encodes CASSYSMTDLETEAFF.

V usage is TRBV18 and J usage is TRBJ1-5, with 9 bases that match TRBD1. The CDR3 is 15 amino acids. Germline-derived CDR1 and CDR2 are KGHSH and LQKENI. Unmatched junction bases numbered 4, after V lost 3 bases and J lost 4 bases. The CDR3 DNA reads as TGTGCCAGCTCACCGGACAGGGGAGAAAATCAGCCCCAGCATTTT. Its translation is CASSPDRGENQPQHF.

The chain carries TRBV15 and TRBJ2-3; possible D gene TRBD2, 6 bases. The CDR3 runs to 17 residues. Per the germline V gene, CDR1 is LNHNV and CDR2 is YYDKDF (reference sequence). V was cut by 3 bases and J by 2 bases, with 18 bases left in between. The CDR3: CATSSPGEAADTDTQYF. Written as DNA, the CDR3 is TGTGCCACCAGCAGCCCTGGGGAGGCGGCCGACACAGATACGCAGTATTTT.

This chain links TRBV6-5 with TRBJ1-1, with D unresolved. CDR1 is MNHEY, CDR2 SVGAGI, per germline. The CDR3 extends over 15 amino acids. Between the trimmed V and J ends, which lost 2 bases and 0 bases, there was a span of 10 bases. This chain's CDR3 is CASSYGLGMNTEAFF. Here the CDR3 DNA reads TGTGCCAGCAGTTACGGGTTAGGGATGAACACTGAAGCTTTCTTT.

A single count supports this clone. CDR3 in amino acids: CSVEDGPYEQYF. The DNA of the CDR3 is TGCAGCGTTGAAGACGGTCCCTACGAGCAGTACTTC. The chain employs TRBV29-1 and TRBJ2-7; no clear D gene. Germline CDR1 is SQVTM and CDR2 is ANQGSEA. CDR3 length equals 12 residues. V lost 0 bases, J lost 2 bases, and 5 bases lay in between.

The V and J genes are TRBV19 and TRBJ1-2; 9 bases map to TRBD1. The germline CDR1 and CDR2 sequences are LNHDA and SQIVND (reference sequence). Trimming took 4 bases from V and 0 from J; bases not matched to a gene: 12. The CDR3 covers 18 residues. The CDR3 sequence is CASSTLPGQGPSNYGYTF. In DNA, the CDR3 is TGTGCCAGTAGTACCCTTCCGGGACAGGGACCCTCTAACTATGGCTACACCTTC.

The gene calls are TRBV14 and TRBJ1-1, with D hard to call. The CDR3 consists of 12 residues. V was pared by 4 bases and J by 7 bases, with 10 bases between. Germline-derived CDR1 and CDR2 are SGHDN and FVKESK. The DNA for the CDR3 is TGTGCCAGCAGCCCGACCCGATATGAAGCTTTCTTT. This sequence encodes CASSPTRYEAFF.

The DNA of the CDR3 is TGTGCCAGCTCCCCCGGGACAGGACGCAGCCACACTGAAGCTTTCTTT. Protein sequence: CASSPGTGRSHTEAFF. The chain links TRBV18 to TRBJ1-1; 8 bases are shared with TRBD1. V shed 6 bases and J 3 bases; nucleotides not matched to a gene: 12. This CDR3 spans 16 amino acids. The germline CDR1 and CDR2 sequences are KGHSH and LQKENI.

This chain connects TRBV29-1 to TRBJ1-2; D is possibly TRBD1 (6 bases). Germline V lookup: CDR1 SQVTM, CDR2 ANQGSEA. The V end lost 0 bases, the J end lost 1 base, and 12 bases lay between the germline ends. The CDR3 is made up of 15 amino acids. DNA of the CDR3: TGCAGCGTTGAAGATTCAGGGGAGGGTAACTATGGCTACACCTTC. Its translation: CSVEDSGEGNYGYTF.

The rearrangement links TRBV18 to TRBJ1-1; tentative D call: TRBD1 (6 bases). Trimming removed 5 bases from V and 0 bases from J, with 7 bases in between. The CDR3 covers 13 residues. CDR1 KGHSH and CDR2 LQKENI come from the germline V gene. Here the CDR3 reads CASSEGVNTEAFF. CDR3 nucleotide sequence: TGTGCCAGCTCAGAGGGGGTGAACACTGAAGCTTTCTTT.

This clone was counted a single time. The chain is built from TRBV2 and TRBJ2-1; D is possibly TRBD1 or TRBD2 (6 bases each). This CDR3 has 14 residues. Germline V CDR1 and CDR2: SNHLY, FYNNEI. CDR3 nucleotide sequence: TGTGGGGGCTCAGGGGACTCTGAGGACAATGAGCAGTTCTTC. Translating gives CGGSGDSEDNEQFF.